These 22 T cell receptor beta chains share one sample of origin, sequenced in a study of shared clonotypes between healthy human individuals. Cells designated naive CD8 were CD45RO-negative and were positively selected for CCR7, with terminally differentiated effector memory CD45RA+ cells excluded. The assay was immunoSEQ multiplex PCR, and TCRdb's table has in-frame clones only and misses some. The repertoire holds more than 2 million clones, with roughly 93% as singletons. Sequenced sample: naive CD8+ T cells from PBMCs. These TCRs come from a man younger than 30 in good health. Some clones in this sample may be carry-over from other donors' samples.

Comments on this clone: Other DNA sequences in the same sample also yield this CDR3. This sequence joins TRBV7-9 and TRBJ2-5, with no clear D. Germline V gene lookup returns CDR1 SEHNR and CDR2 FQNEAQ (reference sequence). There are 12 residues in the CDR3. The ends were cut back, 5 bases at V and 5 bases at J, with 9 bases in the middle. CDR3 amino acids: CASSPPRETQYF. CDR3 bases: TGTGCCAGCAGCCCCCCCCGGGAGACCCAGTACTTC.

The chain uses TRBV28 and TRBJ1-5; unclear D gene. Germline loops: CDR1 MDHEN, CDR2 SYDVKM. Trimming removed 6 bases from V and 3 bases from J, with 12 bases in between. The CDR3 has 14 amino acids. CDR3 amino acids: CASRKYRDNQPQHF. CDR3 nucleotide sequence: TGTGCCAGCAGGAAATACCGGGACAATCAGCCCCAGCATTTT.

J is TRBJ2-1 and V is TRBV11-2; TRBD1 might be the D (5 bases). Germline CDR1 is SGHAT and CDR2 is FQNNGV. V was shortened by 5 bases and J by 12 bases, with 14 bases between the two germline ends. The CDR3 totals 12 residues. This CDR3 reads CASSTLSTGQFF. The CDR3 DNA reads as TGTGCCAGCAGCACCCTGAGCACAGGGCAGTTCTTC.

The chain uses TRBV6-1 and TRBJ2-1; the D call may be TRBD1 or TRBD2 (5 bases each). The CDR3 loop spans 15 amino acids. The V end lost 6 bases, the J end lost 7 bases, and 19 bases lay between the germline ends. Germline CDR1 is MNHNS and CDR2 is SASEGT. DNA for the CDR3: TGTGCCAGCAGGACCCGGGACCATGCCAGGAATGAGCAGTTCTTC. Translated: CASRTRDHARNEQFF.

CDR3 nucleotides: TGCAGCGTTGAAGAGGGGACAGAGACCTACGAGCAGTACTTC. It is translated as CSVEEGTETYEQYF. V gene TRBV29-1 combines with J gene TRBJ2-7; TRBD1 matches 7 bases. From germline, CDR1 is SQVTM and CDR2 ANQGSEA. Trimming at V came to 0 bases and at J to 2 bases, leaving 4 bases not matched to a gene. This CDR3 contains 14 residues.

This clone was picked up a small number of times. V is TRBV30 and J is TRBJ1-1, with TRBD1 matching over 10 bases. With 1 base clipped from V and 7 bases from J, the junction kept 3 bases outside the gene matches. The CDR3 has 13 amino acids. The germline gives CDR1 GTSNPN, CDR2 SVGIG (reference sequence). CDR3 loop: CAWSATGGVEAFF. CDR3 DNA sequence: TGTGCCTGGAGTGCGACAGGGGGCGTTGAAGCTTTCTTT. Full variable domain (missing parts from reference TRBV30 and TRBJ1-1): SQTIHQWPATLVQPVGSPLSLECTVEGTSNPNLYWYRQAAGRGLQLLFYSVGIGQISSEVPQNLSASRPQDRQFILSSKKLLLSDSGFYLCAWSATGGVEAFFGQGTRLTVV.

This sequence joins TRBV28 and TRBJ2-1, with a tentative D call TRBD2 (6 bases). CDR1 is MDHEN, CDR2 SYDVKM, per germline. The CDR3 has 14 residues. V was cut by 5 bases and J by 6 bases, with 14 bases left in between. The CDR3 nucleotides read TGTGCCAGCAGTGGGACTGGGGAGCGCAATGAGCAGTTCTTC. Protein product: CASSGTGERNEQFF.

The CDR3 is CASSPRDRVPADTEAFF. The CDR3 nucleotides read TGTGCCAGTAGTCCCCGGGACAGGGTCCCAGCGGACACTGAAGCTTTCTTT. This chain links TRBV19 with TRBJ1-1; TRBD1 agrees at 9 bases. J gave up 3 bases and V 5 bases, and 13 bases lay outside the gene matches. The CDR3 spans 17 residues. The germline CDR1 and CDR2 sequences are LNHDA and SQIVND (reference sequence).

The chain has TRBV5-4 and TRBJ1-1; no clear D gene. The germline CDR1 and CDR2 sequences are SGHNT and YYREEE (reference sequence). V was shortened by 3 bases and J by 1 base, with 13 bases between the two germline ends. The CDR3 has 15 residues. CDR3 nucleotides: TGTGCCAGCAGCTCCGTCGATTCGGGGAACACTGAAGCTTTCTTT. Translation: CASSSVDSGNTEAFF.

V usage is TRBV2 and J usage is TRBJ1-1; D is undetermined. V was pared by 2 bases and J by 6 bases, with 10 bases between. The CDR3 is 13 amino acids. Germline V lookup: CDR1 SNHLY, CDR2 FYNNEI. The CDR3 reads CASSERPVAEAFF. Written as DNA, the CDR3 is TGTGCCAGCAGTGAACGTCCAGTCGCTGAAGCTTTCTTT.

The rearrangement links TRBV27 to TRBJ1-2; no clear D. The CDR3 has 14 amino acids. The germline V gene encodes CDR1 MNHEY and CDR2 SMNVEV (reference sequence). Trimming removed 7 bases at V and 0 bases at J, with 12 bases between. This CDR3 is CASKPELANYGYTF. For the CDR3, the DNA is TGTGCCAGCAAGCCAGAGTTAGCTAACTATGGCTACACCTTC.

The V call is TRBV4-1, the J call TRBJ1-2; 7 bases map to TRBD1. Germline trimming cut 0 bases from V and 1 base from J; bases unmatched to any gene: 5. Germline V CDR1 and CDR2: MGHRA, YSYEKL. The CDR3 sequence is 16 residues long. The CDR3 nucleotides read TGCGCCAGCAGCCAAGATGTGGACAGGATTAACTATGGCTACACCTTC. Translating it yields CASSQDVDRINYGYTF.

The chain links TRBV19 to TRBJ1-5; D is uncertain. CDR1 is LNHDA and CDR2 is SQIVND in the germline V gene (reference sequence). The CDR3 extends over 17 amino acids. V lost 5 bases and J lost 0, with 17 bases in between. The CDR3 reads CASSETREKYSNQPQHF. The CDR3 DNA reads TGTGCCAGTAGTGAAACCCGCGAAAAATATAGCAATCAGCCCCAGCATTTT.

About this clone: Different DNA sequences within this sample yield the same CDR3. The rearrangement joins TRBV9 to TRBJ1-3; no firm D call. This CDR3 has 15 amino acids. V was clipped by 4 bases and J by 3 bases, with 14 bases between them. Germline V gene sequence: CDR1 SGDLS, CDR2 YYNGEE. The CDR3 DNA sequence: TGTGCCAGCAGCCCCCGAGGGTTAAGTGGAAACACCATATATTTT. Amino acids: CASSPRGLSGNTIYF.

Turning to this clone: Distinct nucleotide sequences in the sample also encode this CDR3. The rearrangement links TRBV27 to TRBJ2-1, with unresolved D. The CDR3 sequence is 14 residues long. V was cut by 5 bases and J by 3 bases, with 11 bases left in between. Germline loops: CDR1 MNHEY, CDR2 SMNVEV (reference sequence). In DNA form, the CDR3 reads TGTGCCAGCAGTCCCAGACAAGGCTACAATGAGCAGTTCTTC. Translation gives CASSPRQGYNEQFF.

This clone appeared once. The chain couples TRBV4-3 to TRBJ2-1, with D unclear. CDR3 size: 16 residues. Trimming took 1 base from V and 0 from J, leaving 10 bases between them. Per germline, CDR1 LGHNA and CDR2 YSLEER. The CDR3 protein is CASSQGVGSSYNEQFF. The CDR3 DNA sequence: TGCGCCAGCAGCCAAGGGGTAGGGTCCTCCTACAATGAGCAGTTCTTC.

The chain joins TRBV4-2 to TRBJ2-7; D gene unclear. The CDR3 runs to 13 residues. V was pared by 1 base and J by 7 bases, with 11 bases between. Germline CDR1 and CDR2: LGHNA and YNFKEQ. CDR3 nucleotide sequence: TGTGCCAGCAGCCAAGCCTTTGGTCGAGAGCAGTACTTC. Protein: CASSQAFGREQYF.

In nucleotides, the CDR3 is TGCAGCGTTGGACTCCGGGACAGGGGCACCTACGAGCAGTACTTC. Its translation: CSVGLRDRGTYEQYF. This chain joins TRBV29-1 and TRBJ2-7; 10 bases line up with TRBD1. The CDR3 loop spans 15 amino acids. The junction had 8 bases not matched to a gene; V was cut back by 4 bases and J by 2 bases. The V gene's germline CDR1 is SQVTM and CDR2 ANQGSEA.

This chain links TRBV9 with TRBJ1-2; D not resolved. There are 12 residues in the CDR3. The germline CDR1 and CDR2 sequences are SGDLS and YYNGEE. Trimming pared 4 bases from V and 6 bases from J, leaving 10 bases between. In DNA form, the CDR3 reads TGTGCCAGCAGCCTGGAGCGGCATGGCTACACCTTC. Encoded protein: CASSLERHGYTF.

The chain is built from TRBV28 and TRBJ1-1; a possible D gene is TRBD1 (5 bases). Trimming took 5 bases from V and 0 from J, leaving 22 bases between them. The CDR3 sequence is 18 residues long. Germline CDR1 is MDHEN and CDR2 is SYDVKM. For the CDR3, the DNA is TGTGCCAGCAGTCCCTGGGGGACGGCTAAGACCATGAACACTGAAGCTTTCTTT. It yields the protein CASSPWGTAKTMNTEAFF.

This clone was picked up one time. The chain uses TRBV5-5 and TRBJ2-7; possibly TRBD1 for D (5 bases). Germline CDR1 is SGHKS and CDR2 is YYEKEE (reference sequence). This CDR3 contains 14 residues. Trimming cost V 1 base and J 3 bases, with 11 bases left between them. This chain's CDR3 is CASSLWAGLYEQYF. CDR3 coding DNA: TGTGCCAGCAGCTTGTGGGCAGGGCTCTACGAGCAGTACTTC.

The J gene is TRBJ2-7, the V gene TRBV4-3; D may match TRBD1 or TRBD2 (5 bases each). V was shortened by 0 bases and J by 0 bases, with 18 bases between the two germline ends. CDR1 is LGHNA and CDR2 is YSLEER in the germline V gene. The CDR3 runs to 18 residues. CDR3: CASSQDGPGTRSSYEQYF. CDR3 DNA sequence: TGCGCCAGCAGCCAAGATGGGCCCGGGACCCGCAGCTCCTACGAGCAGTACTTC.